What follows describes a single TCR beta chain. This clone's antigen is unknown. No quality values exist for individual bases; no much larger clone is one base distant. Genomic DNA was extracted from sorted cells for sequencing of the TCRbeta CDR3 region. The immunoSEQ Assay was used to sequence the TCRbeta CDR3 regions. TCRdb carries this immuneACCESS record with in-frame sequences only. Its versions omit some clonotypes, under half of them owing to an unresolved V gene in the studies checked, with the rest unexplained. The sample data list roughly 92,000 clones, and roughly nine tenths of these were observed just once. More than 3% of the sample rests with the top ten. The data are from a study of OX40 agonist ivuxolimab in advanced cancers. General notes on the study: Ivuxolimab, which targeted the costimulatory receptor OX40 (CD134), was an agonistic, fully human IgG2 monoclonal antibody. Intravenous ivuxolimab was administered to patients every 2 weeks at six dose levels: 0.01, 0.1, 0.3, 1.5, 3 and 10 mg/kg. Of the approximately 50 dose-escalation patients, hepatocellular carcinoma was present in around 19, melanoma in around 15, renal cell carcinoma in 9 and head and neck cancer in 9. In the dose-escalation cohort, 65% to 85% of patients were male, and the mean age was approximately 60 years with a range of roughly 23 to 90. Prior anti-PD-1, anti-PD-L1 or anti-CTLA-4 therapy was permitted, and 30% to 50% of dose-escalation patients had received checkpoint inhibitors. Partial responses occurred in three dose-escalation patients, of whom one had hepatocellular carcinoma and two had cutaneous melanoma. The purpose of peripheral TCRbeta sequencing was to test whether ivuxolimab changed TCR sequence diversity and led to clonal T-cell expansion. The monotherapy dose-escalation portion (N ≈ 52 patients) of the phase I ivuxolimab trial is reported in the paper.

The trial excluded patients who had a history of autoimmune disease or who were on systemic immunosuppression. Peripheral blood for TCR sequencing was collected from all dose cohorts at baseline, on cycle 4 day 1, and on cycle 7 day 1. Samples were obtained from an open-label, multicenter, first-in-human phase I dose-escalation trial of ivuxolimab. Adults with locally advanced or metastatic melanoma, renal cell, hepatocellular, or head and neck squamous cell carcinoma were enrolled in the trial. CD4+ and CD8+ T cells were sorted separately from peripheral blood before TCR sequencing. Paper-wide results and their limitations: Low levels of normalized T-cell clonal expansion were also shown by some nonresponding patients. After ivuxolimab, CD8+ T cells had more expanded clones than CD4+ T cells on average. Antigen specificity was not determined for the clonally expanded peripheral T cells. Partial responders in the 0.1-3.0 mg/kg groups had among the lowest normalized peripheral clonal expansion, especially among CD8+ T cells. At doses of 0.1 to 3.0 mg/kg, clonal expansion of both CD4+ and CD8+ blood T cells was observed from baseline to week 6.

The clonotype originates from an adult with an advanced solid tumor such as melanoma, head and neck, liver or kidney cancer. The material sequenced was CD4+ or CD8+ T cells sorted from blood, taken in a trial of the OX40 agonist ivuxolimab.

The sequenced DNA is TGTGCCAGCAGCCCCCCGGGCGGGGGTTACAATGAGCAGTTCTTC. This yields the protein CASSPPGGGYNEQFF. The rearranged chain carries TRBV11-2 and TRBJ2-1, with 7 bases in between that match TRBD2. From cysteine to phenylalanine, the CDR3 is 15 amino acids long. The CDR3 DNA has 45 bases and is translated from base 1. V loses 5 bases at its end and J loses 4 bases; junction bases beyond the gene matches: 8. For CDR1 and CDR2, the germline V gene lists SGHAT and FQNNGV.